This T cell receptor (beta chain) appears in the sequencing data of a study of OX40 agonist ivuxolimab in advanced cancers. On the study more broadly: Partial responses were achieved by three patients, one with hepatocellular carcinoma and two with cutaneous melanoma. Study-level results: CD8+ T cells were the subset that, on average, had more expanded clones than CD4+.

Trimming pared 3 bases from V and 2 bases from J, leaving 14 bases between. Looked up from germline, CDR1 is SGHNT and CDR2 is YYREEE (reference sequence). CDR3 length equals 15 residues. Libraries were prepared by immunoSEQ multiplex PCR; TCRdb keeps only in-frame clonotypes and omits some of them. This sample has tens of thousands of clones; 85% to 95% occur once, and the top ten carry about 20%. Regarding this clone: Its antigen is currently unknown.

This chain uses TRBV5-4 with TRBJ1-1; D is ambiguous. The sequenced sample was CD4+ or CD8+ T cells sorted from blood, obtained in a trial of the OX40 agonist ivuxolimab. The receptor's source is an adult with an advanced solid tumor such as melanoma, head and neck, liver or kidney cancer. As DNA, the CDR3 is TGTGCCAGCAGCTGGGCACTGGGAGCCAACACTGAAGCTTTCTTT. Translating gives CASSWALGANTEAFF.